This T cell receptor (beta chain) originates from a study of blood T cell repertoires in COVID-19. For the study at large: The study drew acute and convalescent COVID-19 samples from the United States, Italy and Spain. T cells, B-cell-depleted T cells, or PBMCs supplied cDNA or gDNA.

V gave up 3 bases and J gave up 4 bases, with 9 bases separating them. Germline CDR1 and CDR2: SGHNT and YENEEA. The CDR3 is made up of 13 amino acids. Original data processing: Reference gene primer amplification in the assay estimated nucleated cell counts. Clones were read by immunoSEQ multiplex PCR, and TCRdb kept only the in-frame ones, dropping some. For V, J and clone size, that table is used; D and trimming come from the DNA. Of about 55,000 clones detected, 85% to 90% appear once; the ten largest clones hold about 9.3%. The TCR originated in a man aged 60 to 75 with active COVID-19. The V gene is TRBV11-3, the J gene TRBJ1-1, with D perhaps TRBD1 (5 bases). Sequencing input: peripheral blood. In DNA, the CDR3 is TGTGCCAGCAGCTTTAACGGGGGCACTGAAGCTTTCTTT. It encodes CASSFNGGTEAFF. The whole variable domain, filled in from reference TRBV11-3 and TRBJ1-1, reads EAGVVQSPRYKIIEKKQPVAFWCNPISGHNTLYWYLQNLGQGPELLIRYENEEAVDDSQLPKDRFSAERLKGVDSTLKIQPAELGDSAVYLCASSFNGGTEAFFGQGTRLTVV.